This T cell receptor (beta chain) is from a study of cytomegalovirus exposure and HLA in healthy donors. Whole-study context: An earlier analysis identified 120 million or so unique TCR beta sequences in about 170 million T cells. Study observations and caveats: TCR beta V- and J-gene trimming, according to a later analysis, was linked to a missense DCLRE1C variant.

The study ran its PCR with 60 Vbeta and 13 Jbeta primers. Sequenced by immunoSEQ multiplex PCR; TCRdb stores in-frame clones only, minus some. The sample holds about 140,000 clones. As regards this clone: The antigen remains unidentified.

The CDR3 sequence is 15 residues long. J was trimmed by 7 bases and V by 4 bases; bases with no gene match: 10. Germline CDR1 SGDLS, CDR2 YYNGEE. The sequence came from a woman under 30 in good health and CMV-seronegative. The genes are TRBV9 and TRBJ1-4; TRBD1 agrees at 7 bases. The sequencing input was PBMCs. In DNA form, the CDR3 reads TGTGCCAGCAGCCCCGGGCAGGGGGTTAGTGAAAAACTGTTTTTT. The encoded protein is CASSPGQGVSEKLFF.